A single T cell receptor beta chain is shown here with its context. TCRdb itself ran the reads through MiXCR, one entry per CDR3 protein. The data contain a few hundred thousand distinct CDR3 sequences, around 27% of them singletons. From germline, CDR1 is DFQATT and CDR2 SNEGSKA (reference sequence). Trimming took 6 bases from V and 8 from J; bases not matched to a gene: 7. The CDR3 runs to 12 residues. This record belongs to a study of T cell repertoires in cytomegalovirus infection. This clonotype originated in a human donor in good health (CMV status not recorded). Some clones in this sample may be carry-over from other donors' samples. Source material: PBMCs. V is TRBV20-1 and J is TRBJ1-2, with 9 bases that match TRBD1. The CDR3 nucleotides read TGCAGTGCAAAACAGGGGGCCTACGGCTACACCTTC. Its translation is CSAKQGAYGYTF.